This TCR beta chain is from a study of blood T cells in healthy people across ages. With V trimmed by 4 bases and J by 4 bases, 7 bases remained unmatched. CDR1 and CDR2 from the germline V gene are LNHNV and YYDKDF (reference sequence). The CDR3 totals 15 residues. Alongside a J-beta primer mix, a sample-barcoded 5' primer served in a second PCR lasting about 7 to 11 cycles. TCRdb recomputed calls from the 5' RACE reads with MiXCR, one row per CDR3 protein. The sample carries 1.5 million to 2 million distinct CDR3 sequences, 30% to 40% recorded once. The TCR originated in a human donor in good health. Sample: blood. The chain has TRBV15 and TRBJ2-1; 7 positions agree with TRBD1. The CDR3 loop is CATSNSRDSYNEQFF. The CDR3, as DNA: TGTGCCACCAGCAACTCACGGGACAGTTACAATGAGCAGTTCTTC.